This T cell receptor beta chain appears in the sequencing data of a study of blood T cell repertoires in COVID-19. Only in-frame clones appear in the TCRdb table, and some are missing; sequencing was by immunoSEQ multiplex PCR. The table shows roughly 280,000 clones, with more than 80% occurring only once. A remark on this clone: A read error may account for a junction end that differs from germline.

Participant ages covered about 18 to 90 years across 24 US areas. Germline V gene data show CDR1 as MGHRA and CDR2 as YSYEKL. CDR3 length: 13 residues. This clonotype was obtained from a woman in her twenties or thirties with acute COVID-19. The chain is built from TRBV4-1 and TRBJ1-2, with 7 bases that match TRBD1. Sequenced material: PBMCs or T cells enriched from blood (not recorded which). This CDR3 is CASSGTELTPSAF. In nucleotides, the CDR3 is TGCGCCAGCAGCGGGACAGAGCTTACCCCCTCGGCCTTC.